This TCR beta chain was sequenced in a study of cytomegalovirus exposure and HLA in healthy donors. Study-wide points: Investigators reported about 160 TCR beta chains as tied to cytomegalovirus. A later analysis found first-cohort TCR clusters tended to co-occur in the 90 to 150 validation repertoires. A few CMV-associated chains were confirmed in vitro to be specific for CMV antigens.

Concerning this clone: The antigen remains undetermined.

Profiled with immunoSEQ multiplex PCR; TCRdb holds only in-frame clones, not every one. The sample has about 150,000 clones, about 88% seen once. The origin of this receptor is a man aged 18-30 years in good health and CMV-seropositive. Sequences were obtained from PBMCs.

CDR3 in amino acids: CASSLVPLLSGDYNEQFF. The CDR3 DNA sequence: TGTGCCAGCAGCTTAGTCCCGCTCCTAAGCGGGGACTACAATGAGCAGTTCTTC. The V call is TRBV7-8, the J call TRBJ2-1; 7 positions agree with TRBD2. The CDR3 is made up of 18 amino acids. Looked up from germline, CDR1 is SGHVS and CDR2 is FQNEAQ. V trimming: 1 base; J trimming: 3 bases; junction bases outside the gene matches: 12.